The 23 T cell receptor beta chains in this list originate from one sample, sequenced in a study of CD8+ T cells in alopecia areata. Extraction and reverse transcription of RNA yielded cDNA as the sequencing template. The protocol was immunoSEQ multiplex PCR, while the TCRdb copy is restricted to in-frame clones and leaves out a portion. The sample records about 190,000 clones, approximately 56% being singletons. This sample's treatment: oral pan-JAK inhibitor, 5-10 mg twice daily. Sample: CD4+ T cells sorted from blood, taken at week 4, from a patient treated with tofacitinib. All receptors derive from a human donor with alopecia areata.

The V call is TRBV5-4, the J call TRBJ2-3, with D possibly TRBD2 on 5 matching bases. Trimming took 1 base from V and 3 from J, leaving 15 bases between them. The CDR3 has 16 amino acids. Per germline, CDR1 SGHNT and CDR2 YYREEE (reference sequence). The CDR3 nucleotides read TGTGCCAGCAGCTTGAGCCCGGGGTCGATGACAGATACGCAGTATTTT. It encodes CASSLSPGSMTDTQYF.

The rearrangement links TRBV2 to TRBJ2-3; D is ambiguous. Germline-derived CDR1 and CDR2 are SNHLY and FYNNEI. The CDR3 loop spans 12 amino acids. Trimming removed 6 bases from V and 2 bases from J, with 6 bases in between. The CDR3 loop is CASRLTTDTQYF. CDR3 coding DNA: TGTGCCAGCAGGCTCACCACAGATACGCAGTATTTT.

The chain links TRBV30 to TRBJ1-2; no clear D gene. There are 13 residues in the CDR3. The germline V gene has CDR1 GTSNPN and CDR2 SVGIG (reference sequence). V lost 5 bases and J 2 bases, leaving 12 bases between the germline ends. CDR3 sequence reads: CAWRQGLNYGYTF. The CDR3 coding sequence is TGTGCCTGGCGACAAGGATTGAACTATGGCTACACCTTC.

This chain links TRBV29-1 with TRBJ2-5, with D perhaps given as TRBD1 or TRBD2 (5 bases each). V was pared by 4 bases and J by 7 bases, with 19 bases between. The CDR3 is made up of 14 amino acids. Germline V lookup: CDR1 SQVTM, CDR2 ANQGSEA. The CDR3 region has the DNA TGCAGCGTTGGGACGGGACCGCGCGTAGGGACCCAGTACTTC. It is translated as CSVGTGPRVGTQYF.

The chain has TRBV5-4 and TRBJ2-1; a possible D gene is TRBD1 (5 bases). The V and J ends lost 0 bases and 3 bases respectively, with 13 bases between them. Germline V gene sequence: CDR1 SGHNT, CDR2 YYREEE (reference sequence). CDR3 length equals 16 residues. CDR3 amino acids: CASSLVGVDYYNEQFF. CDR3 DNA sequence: TGTGCCAGCAGCTTGGTAGGGGTAGATTACTACAATGAGCAGTTCTTC.

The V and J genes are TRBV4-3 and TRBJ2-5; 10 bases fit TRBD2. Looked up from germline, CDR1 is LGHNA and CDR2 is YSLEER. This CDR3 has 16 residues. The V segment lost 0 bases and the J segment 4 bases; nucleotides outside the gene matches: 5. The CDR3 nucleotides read TGCGCCAGCAGCCAAGATAGCGGGAGGTCGCGAGAGACCCAGTACTTC. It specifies CASSQDSGRSRETQYF.

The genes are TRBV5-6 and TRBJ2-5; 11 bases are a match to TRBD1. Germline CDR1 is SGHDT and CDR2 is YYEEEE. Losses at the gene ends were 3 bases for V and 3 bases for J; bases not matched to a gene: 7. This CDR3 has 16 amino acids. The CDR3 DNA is TGTGCCAGCAGCTACCTGGGACAGGGGGGAAAAGAGACCCAGTACTTC. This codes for CASSYLGQGGKETQYF.

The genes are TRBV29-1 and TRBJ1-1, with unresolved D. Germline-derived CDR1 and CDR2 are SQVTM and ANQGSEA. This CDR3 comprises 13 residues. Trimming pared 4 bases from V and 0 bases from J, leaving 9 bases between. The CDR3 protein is CSVGAVMNTEAFF. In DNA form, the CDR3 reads TGCAGCGTTGGGGCCGTTATGAACACTGAAGCTTTCTTT.

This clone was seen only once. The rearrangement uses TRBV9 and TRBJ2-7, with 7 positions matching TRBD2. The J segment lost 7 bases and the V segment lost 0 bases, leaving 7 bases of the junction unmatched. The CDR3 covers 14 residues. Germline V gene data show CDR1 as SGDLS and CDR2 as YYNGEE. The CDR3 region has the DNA TGTGCCAGCAGCGTAGCGGGAGGATACGGTGAGCAGTACTTC. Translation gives CASSVAGGYGEQYF.

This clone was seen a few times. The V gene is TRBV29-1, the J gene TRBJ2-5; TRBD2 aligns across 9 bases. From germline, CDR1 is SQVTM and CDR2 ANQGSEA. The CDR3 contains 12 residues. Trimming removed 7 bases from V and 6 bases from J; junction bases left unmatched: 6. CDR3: CSAERGAKTQYF. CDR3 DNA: TGCAGCGCTGAGCGGGGGGCAAAGACCCAGTACTTC.

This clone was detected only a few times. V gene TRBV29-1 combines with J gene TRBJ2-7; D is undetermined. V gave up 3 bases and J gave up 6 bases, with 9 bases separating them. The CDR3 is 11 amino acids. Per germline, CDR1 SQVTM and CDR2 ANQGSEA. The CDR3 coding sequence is TGCAGCGTTGAGGGGTCCGGCGAGCAGTACTTC. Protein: CSVEGSGEQYF.

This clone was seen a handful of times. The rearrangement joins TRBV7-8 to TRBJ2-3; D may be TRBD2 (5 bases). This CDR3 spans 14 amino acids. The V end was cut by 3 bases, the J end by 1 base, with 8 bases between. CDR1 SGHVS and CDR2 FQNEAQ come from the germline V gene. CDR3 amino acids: CASSLRERTDTQYF. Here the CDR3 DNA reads TGTGCCAGCAGCTTGAGGGAACGCACAGATACGCAGTATTTT.

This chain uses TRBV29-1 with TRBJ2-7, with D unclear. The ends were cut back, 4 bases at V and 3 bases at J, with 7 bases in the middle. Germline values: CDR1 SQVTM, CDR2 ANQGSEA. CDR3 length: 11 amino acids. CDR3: CSVVNSYEQYF. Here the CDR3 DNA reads TGCAGCGTTGTGAATAGCTACGAGCAGTACTTC.

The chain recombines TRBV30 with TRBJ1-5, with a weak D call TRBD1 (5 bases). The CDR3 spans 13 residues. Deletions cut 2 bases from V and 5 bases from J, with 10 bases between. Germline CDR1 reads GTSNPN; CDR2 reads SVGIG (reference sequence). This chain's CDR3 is CAWSIVGHQPQHF. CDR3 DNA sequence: TGTGCCTGGAGTATCGTGGGGCATCAGCCCCAGCATTTT.

The CDR3 coding sequence is TGTGCCATCAGTGAGGGGGGGATGTACGAGCAGTACTTC. It codes for CAISEGGMYEQYF. V gene TRBV10-3 combines with J gene TRBJ2-7, with D possibly being TRBD2 (6 bases). Trimming pared 2 bases from V and 4 bases from J, leaving 9 bases between. CDR3 length: 13 residues. Germline lookup yields CDR1 ENHRY and CDR2 SYGVKD.

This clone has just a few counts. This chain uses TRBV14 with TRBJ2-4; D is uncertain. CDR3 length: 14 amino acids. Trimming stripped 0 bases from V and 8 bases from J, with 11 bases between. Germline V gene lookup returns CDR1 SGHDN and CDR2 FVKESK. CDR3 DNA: TGTGCCAGCAGCCAAGATACCCTACGGGACATTCAGTACTTC. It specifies CASSQDTLRDIQYF.

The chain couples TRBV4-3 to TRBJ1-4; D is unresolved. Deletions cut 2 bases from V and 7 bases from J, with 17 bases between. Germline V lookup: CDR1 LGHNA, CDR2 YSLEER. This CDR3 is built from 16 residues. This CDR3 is CASSQSWTAGSEKLFF. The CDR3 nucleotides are TGCGCCAGCAGCCAAAGCTGGACTGCCGGGAGTGAAAAACTGTTTTTT.

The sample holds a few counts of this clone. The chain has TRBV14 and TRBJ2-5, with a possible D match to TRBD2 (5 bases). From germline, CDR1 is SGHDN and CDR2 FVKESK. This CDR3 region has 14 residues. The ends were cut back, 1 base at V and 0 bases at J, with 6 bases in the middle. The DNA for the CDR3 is TGTGCCAGCAGCCAAGGGAGGAACCAAGAGACCCAGTACTTC. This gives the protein CASSQGRNQETQYF. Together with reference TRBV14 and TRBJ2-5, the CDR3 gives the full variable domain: EAGVTQFPSHSVIEKGQTVTLRCDPISGHDNLYWYRRVMGKEIKFLLHFVKESKQDESGMPNNRFLAERTGGTYSTLKVQPAELEDSGVYFCASSQGRNQETQYFGPGTRLLVL.

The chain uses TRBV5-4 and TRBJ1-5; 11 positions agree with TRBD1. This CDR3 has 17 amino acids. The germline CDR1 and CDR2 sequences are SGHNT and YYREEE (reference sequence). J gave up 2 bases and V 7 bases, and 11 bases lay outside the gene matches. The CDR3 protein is CASEEDRGPTGNQPQHF. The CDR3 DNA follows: TGTGCCAGCGAAGAGGACAGGGGGCCGACGGGCAATCAGCCCCAGCATTTT.

The CDR3 nucleotides are TGCAGCGTTGATGGACTACCCACAGATACGCAGTATTTT. Amino acid sequence: CSVDGLPTDTQYF. The rearrangement links TRBV29-1 to TRBJ2-3; D is possibly TRBD2 (6 bases). Trimming shortened V by 3 bases and J by 2 bases, and 9 bases separated the two germline ends. Germline V lookup: CDR1 SQVTM, CDR2 ANQGSEA. CDR3 length equals 13 residues.

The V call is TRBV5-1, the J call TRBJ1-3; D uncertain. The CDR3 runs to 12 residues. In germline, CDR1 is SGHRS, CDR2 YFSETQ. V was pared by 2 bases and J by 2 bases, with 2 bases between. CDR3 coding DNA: TGCGCCAGCAGCTTTCCTGGAAACACCATATATTTT. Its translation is CASSFPGNTIYF.

The CDR3 loop is CASSSQGGHTEAFF. CDR3 coding DNA: TGCGCCAGCAGTTCTCAGGGTGGTCACACTGAAGCTTTCTTT. The chain combines TRBV5-1 with TRBJ1-1; possibly TRBD1 for D (5 bases). Germline V gene lookup returns CDR1 SGHRS and CDR2 YFSETQ. The CDR3 is 14 residues long. V lost 5 bases, J lost 3 bases, and 14 bases lay in between.

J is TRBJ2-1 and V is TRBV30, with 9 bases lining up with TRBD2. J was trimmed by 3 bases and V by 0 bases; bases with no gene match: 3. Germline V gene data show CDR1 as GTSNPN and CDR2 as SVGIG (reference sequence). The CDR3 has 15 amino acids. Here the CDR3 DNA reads TGTGCCTGGAGTGTGCTAGCGGGACTCTACAATGAGCAGTTCTTC. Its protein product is CAWSVLAGLYNEQFF.